This T cell receptor (beta chain) was observed in a study of cytomegalovirus exposure and HLA in healthy donors. Whole-study results and caveats: Most TCR sequences were uncommon, yet certain public TCRs appeared in many donors.

This clone appeared once. The target antigen is unknown. Here immunoSEQ multiplex PCR was the method, and the copy in TCRdb shows in-frame clones only, minus some. The table has 90,000 to 130,000 clones, approximately 90% seen once. CDR1 and CDR2 (germline): SGDLS, YYNGEE. CDR3 length: 15 amino acids. Losses at the gene ends were 3 bases for V and 6 bases for J; bases not matched to a gene: 9. The clonotype was recovered from a woman between 18 and 30 years old in good health and CMV-seronegative. The chain couples TRBV9 to TRBJ1-3; 7 bases agree with TRBD1. The sample was PBMCs. The CDR3 DNA reads as TGTGCCAGCAGCGCGGGACAGCTTATAGAAAACACCATATATTTT. It specifies CASSAGQLIENTIYF.